This is a list of T cell receptor beta chains from one sample in a study of molecular identifiers for immune sequencing clone quantification. TCRdb ran MiXCR on the PCR reads and lists one entry per CDR3 protein. The sample yields hundreds of thousands of distinct CDR3 sequences, about 25% seen once. The sequenced sample was naive CD8+ T cells from blood, with Jurkat cell RNA spiked in. The receptors were gathered from a human donor in good health. Some libraries in this study had Jurkat cell RNA spiked in. Both conserved end residues are trimmed from each CDR3. For some rows the clone size is stated as once, few or many, or as a class when expanded; others skip it.

TRBJ2-7	TRBV9	few	ASSVAGADYEQY
TRBJ1-1	TRBV6-2/TRBV6-3	many	ASSYSRAEEAF
TRBJ1-2	TRBV7-9	NA	ASSPERQGGVHYGYT
TRBJ1-1	TRBV2	few	ASSEGLPINTEAF
TRBJ2-7	TRBV2	NA	ARSVEGDEQY
TRBJ2-5	TRBV30	NA	AWSRDRDKRIQETQY
TRBJ2-1	TRBV2	NA	ASSPRTSYNEQF
TRBJ2-2	TRBV24-1	NA	ATSDFKGANTGELF
TRBJ2-3	TRBV12-3/TRBV12-4	NA	ASRTSGGQPDTRY
TRBJ1-5	TRBV7-9	many	ASSPTGDQPQH
TRBJ2-3	TRBV11-3	few	ASSSRTDARGTDTQY
TRBJ1-4	TRBV20-1	many	SARVPGKLF
TRBJ2-3	TRBV12-3/TRBV12-4	NA	ASTPLGGVGTDTQY
TRBJ2-5	TRBV7-9	many	ASSPRSGQETQY
TRBJ2-2	TRBV5-1	NA	ASRPRQGIDTGELF
TRBJ2-3	TRBV28	many	ASRSDRVADTQY
TRBJ1-6	TRBV27	few	ASSHAPVPGEFSPLH
TRBJ1-2	TRBV5-1	few	ASSLTGDSYGYT
TRBJ2-7	TRBV27	NA	ASSLGGPYEQC
TRBJ1-1	TRBV4-1	NA	ASSQDGAPQNTEAF
TRBJ1-6	TRBV9	many	ASSVAAGLNNSPLH
TRBJ2-7	TRBV4-3	many	ASSQGWRSTYEQY
TRBJ2-7	TRBV15	NA	ATSGDIEMREQY
TRBJ1-2	TRBV4-2	NA	ASSQERAGFDVNYGYT
TRBJ2-6	TRBV19	few	ASRTETGVGANVLT
TRBJ2-7	TRBV30	many	AWVQDGRYEQY
TRBJ1-4	TRBV7-9	NA	ASSPYRGPTTNEKLF
TRBJ2-1	TRBV24-1	NA	ATRETGGAYNEQF
TRBJ2-5	TRBV5-6	many	ASSKIRDSQETQY
TRBJ2-3	TRBV27	many	ASSSIGWRATDTQY
TRBJ1-1	TRBV6-2/TRBV6-3	once	ASTPRWGSINTEAF
TRBJ1-2	TRBV20-1	few	SARDRDVPYGYT
TRBJ1-1	TRBV28	NA	ASSQGTGGVGTEAF
TRBJ2-7	TRBV25-1	many	ASATRIEREQY
TRBJ2-1	TRBV6-6	few	ASSSADWVQF
TRBJ2-5	TRBV11-2	few	ASSPPGQEETQY
TRBJ2-3	TRBV6-2/TRBV6-3	NA	ANSRWTGPHRPDTQY
TRBJ1-5	TRBV10-3	NA	AISAPQVGPPQH
TRBJ2-7	TRBV27	few	ASRSTGGSYEQY
TRBJ1-2	TRBV9	many	ASSPTKTGDYGYT
TRBJ2-7	TRBV6-2/TRBV6-3	NA	ASSTLYGTGGSYEQY
TRBJ1-5	TRBV2	many	ASSEVGQPQH
TRBJ2-7	TRBV28	NA	ASRHVQCAYEQY
TRBJ2-6	TRBV9	NA	ASSVRGANRANVLT
TRBJ2-1	TRBV28	NA	ASSRITSGRDNEQF
TRBJ2-7	TRBV4-3	many	ASSQDPWRGYEQY
TRBJ2-3	TRBV6-2/TRBV6-3	many	ASSYLAATDTQY
TRBJ1-1	TRBV6-5	many	ASSYAGAATEAF
TRBJ2-1	TRBV7-2	few	ASSSTSYSYNEQF
TRBJ2-7	TRBV28	NA	ACSLGGSYEQY
TRBJ1-1	TRBV7-9	many	ASSLVGGALQGLDTEAF
TRBJ2-1	TRBV15	NA	ATSILGTGNYNEQF
TRBJ2-7	TRBV27	many	ASSIDRGHEQY
TRBJ2-7	TRBV27	NA	ASSARAGGSYEQY
TRBJ1-5	TRBV18	NA	ASSPHDPGQPYQPQH
TRBJ1-1	TRBV4-3	NA	ASSQEKRSTEAF
TRBJ1-2	TRBV27	NA	ASSQGQGYYGYT
TRBJ1-1	TRBV12-3/TRBV12-4	few	ASSLVLSAEAF
TRBJ2-3	TRBV19	few	ASSWGSYDTQY